The clone carrying this T cell receptor (beta chain) has only a few counts. Antigen specificity is unknown. The CDR3 length is 14 residues. V lost 2 bases and J 0 bases, leaving 9 bases between the germline ends. Germline lookup yields CDR1 SGHRS and CDR2 YFSETQ. The sample comes from a study of cytomegalovirus exposure and HLA in healthy donors. Overall study results and limits: TCR beta V- and J-gene trimming, according to a later analysis, was linked to a missense DCLRE1C variant. Usually a TCR sequence was rare, but some public TCRs were found in many donors. Listed as cytomegalovirus-associated were 150 or so TCR beta chains.

PCR employed 60 Vbeta and 13 Jbeta primers. Using immunoSEQ multiplex PCR, the repertoire was profiled, and TCRdb retains in-frame clones only, with some absent. The sample has around 74,000 clones, approximately 80% seen once; the top ten hold approximately 3.4%. The sequencing input was PBMCs. V is TRBV5-1 and J is TRBJ2-7; TRBD1 is a possible D gene (5 bases). The TCR sequence derives from a man aged 35 to 55 in good health and CMV-seronegative. The CDR3 reads CASSFDSLSYEQYF. The CDR3 DNA follows: TGCGCCAGCAGCTTTGACAGTCTCTCCTACGAGCAGTACTTC.